This T cell receptor beta chain comes out of a study of cytomegalovirus exposure and HLA in healthy donors. The ends were cut back, 2 bases at V and 7 bases at J, with 5 bases in the middle. CDR3 length equals 11 residues. CDR1 and CDR2 from the germline V gene are SNHLY and FYNNEI. Here immunoSEQ multiplex PCR was the method, and the copy in TCRdb shows in-frame clones only, minus some. The sample lists roughly 330,000 clones, about nine tenths seen once, with roughly 1.1% in the top ten. This clone was observed once. The sample was PBMCs. The chain uses TRBV2 and TRBJ1-1; D unresolved. The clonotype originates from a woman aged 25-40 years in good health and CMV-seropositive. CDR3 sequence: CASSEQGEAFF. The CDR3 coding sequence is TGTGCCAGCAGTGAACAAGGTGAAGCTTTCTTT.